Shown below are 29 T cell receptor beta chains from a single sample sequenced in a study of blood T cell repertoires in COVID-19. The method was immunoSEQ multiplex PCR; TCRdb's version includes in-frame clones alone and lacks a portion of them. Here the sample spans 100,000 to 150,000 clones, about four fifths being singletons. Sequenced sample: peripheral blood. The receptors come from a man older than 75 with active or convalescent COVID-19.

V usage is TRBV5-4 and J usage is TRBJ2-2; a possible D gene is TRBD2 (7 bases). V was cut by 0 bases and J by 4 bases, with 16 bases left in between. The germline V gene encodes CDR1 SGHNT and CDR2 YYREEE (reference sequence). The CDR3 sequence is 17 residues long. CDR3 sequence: CASSLARGGGGTGELFF. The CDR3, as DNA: TGTGCCAGCAGCTTGGCCAGGGGCGGGGGCGGCACCGGGGAGCTGTTTTTT.

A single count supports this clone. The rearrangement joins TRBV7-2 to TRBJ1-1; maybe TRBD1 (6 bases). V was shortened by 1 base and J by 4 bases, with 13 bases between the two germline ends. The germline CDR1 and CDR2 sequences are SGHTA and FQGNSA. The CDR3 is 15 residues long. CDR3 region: CASSLVRQGFTEAFF. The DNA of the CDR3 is TGTGCCAGCAGCTTAGTTCGGCAGGGGTTCACTGAAGCTTTCTTT.

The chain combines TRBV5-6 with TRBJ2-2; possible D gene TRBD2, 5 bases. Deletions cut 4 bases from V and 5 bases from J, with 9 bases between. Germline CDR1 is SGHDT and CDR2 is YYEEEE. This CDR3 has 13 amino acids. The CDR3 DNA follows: TGTGCCAGCAGCGTATGGGAGACCGGGGAGCTGTTTTTT. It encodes CASSVWETGELFF. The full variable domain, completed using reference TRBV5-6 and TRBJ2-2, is DAGVTQSPTHLIKTRGQQVTLRCSPKSGHDTVSWYQQALGQGPQFIFQYYEEEERQRGNFPDRFSGHQFPNYSSELNVNALLLGDSALYLCASSVWETGELFFGEGSRLTVL.

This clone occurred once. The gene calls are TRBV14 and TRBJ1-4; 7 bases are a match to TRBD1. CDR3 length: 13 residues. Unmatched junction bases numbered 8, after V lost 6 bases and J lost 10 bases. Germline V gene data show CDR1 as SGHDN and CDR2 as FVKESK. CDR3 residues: CASREGGGGKLFF. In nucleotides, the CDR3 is TGTGCCAGCAGGGAAGGAGGGGGCGGAAAACTGTTTTTT.

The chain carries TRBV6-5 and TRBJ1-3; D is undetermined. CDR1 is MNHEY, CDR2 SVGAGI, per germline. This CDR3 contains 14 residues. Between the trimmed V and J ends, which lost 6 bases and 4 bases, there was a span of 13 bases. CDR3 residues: CASRDPGLGNTIYF. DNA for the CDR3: TGTGCCAGCAGAGACCCAGGCCTGGGAAACACCATATATTTT.

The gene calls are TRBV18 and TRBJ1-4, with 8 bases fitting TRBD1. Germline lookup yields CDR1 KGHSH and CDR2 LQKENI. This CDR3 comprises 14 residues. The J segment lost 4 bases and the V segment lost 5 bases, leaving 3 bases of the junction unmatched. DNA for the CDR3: TGTGCCAGCTCAGAGACAGGGGTTAATGAAAAACTGTTTTTT. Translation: CASSETGVNEKLFF.

CDR3 residues: CASRGQLFPGELFF. The CDR3 bases are TGTGCCAGCAGGGGACAGTTATTTCCCGGGGAGCTGTTTTTT. V usage is TRBV5-8 and J usage is TRBJ2-2; 7 nucleotides line up with TRBD1. Looked up from germline, CDR1 is SGHTS and CDR2 is YDEGEE. Trimming removed 5 bases from V and 6 bases from J; junction bases left unmatched: 7. The CDR3 loop spans 14 amino acids.

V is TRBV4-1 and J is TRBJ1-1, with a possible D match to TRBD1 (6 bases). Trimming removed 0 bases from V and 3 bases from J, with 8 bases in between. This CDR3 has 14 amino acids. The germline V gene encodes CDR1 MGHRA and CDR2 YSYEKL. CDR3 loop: CASSQDRTDTEAFF. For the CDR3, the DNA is TGCGCCAGCAGCCAAGATAGGACAGACACTGAAGCTTTCTTT.

CDR3 in DNA: TGCGCCAGCAGCCGGGCAGGGCCTCGGGATGAGCAGTTCTTC. As protein: CASSRAGPRDEQFF. This sequence joins TRBV5-1 and TRBJ2-1, with D possibly TRBD1 on 5 matching bases. V was cut by 4 bases and J by 8 bases, with 16 bases left in between. The CDR3 sequence is 14 residues long. The germline gives CDR1 SGHRS, CDR2 YFSETQ.

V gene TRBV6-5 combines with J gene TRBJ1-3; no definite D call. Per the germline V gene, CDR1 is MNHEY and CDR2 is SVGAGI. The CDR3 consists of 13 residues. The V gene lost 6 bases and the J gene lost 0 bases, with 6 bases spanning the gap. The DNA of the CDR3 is TGTGCCAGCAGGAGTTACTCTGGAAACACCATATATTTT. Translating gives CASRSYSGNTIYF.

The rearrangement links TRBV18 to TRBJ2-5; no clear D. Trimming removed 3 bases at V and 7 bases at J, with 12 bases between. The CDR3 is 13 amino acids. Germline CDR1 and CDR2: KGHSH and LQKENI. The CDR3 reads CASSPGLLGTQYF. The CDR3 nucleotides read TGTGCCAGCTCACCGGGCCTTCTGGGGACCCAGTACTTC.

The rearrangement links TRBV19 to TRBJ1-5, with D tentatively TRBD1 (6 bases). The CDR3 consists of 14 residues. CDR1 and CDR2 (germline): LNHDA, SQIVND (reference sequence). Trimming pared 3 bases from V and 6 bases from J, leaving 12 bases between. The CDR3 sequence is CASSIQGKVQPQHF. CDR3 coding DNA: TGTGCCAGTAGTATTCAGGGGAAGGTTCAGCCCCAGCATTTT.

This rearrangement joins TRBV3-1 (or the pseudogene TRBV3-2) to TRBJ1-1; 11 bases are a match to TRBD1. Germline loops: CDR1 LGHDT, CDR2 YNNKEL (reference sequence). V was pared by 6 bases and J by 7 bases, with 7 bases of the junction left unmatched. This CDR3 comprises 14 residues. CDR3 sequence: CASRPGQGAGEAFF. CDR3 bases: TGTGCCAGCAGACCCGGACAGGGGGCGGGTGAAGCTTTCTTT.

CDR3 in amino acids: CASTHRGTGLNEQFF. CDR3 nucleotide sequence: TGTGCCAGCACCCACCGAGGGACAGGGCTCAATGAGCAGTTCTTC. This chain connects TRBV6-6 to TRBJ2-1, with TRBD1 matching 9 bases. Germline CDR1 and CDR2: MNHNY and SVGAGI (reference sequence). This CDR3 region has 15 residues. The ends lost 7 bases at V and 6 bases at J; junction bases unmatched: 10.

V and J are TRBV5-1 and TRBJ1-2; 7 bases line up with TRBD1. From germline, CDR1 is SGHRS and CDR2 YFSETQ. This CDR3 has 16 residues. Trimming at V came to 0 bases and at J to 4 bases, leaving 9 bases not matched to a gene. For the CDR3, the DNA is TGCGCCAGCAGCTTGGCCCCACGGGACAGCGGCTATGGCTACACCTTC. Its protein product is CASSLAPRDSGYGYTF.

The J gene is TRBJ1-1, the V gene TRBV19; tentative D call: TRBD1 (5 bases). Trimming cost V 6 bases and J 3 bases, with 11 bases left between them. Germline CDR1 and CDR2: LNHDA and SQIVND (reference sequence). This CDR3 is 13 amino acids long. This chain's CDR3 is CASSQGRDTEAFF. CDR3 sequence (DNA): TGTGCCAGTAGCCAGGGAAGGGACACTGAAGCTTTCTTT.

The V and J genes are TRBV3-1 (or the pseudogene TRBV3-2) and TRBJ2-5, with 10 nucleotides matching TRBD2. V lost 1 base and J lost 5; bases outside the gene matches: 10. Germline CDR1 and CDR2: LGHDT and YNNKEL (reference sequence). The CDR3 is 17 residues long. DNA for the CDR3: TGTGCCAGCAGCCAAGGCGGTAGCGGGGGGCCTTGGGAGACCCAGTACTTC. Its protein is CASSQGGSGGPWETQYF.

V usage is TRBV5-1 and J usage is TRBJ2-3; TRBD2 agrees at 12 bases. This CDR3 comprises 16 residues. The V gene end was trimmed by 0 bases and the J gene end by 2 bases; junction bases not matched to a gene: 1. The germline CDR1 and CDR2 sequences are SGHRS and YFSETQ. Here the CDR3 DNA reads TGCGCCAGCAGCTTGGGACTAGCGGGGGTCACAGATACGCAGTATTTT. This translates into CASSLGLAGVTDTQYF.

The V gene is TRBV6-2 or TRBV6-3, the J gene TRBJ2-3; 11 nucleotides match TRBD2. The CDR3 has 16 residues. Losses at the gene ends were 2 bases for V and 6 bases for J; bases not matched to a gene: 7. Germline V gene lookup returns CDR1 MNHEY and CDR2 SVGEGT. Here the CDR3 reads CASSYASSGGKDTQYF. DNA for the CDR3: TGTGCCAGCAGTTACGCCTCTAGCGGGGGGAAGGATACGCAGTATTTT.

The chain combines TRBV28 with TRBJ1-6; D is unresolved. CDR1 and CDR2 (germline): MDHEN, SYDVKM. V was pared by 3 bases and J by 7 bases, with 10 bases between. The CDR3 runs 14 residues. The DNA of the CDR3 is TGTGCCAGCAGTTTCCGGGGTGTCAATTCACCCCTCCACTTT. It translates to CASSFRGVNSPLHF.

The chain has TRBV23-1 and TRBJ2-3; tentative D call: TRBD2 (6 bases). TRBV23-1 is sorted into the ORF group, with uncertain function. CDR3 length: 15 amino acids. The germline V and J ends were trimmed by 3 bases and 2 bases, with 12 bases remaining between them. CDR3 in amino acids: CASSQAGSNTDTQYF. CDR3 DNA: TGCGCCAGCAGTCAGGCGGGGAGCAACACAGATACGCAGTATTTT.

CDR3 bases: TGTGCCACCAGTGATTTTCTAGCGGGGGACACAGATACGCAGTATTTT. Encoded protein: CATSDFLAGDTDTQYF. This chain uses TRBV24-1 with TRBJ2-3; 10 bases map to TRBD2. The germline V gene encodes CDR1 KGHDR and CDR2 SFDVKD. The CDR3 totals 16 residues. Unmatched junction bases numbered 2, after V lost 1 base and J lost 2 bases.

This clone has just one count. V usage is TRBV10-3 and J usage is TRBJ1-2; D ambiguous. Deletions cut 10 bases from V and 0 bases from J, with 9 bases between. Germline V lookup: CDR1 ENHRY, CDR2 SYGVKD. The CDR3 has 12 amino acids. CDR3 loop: CATQAANYGYTF. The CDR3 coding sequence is TGTGCCACCCAGGCAGCTAACTATGGCTACACCTTC.

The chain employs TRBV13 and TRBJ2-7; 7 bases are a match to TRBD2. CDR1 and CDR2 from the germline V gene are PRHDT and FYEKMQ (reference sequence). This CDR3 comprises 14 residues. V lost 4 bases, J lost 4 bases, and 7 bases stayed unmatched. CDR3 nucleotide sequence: TGTGCCAGCAGCTCGCGGGGGTTCCCTTACGAGCAGTACTTC. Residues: CASSSRGFPYEQYF.

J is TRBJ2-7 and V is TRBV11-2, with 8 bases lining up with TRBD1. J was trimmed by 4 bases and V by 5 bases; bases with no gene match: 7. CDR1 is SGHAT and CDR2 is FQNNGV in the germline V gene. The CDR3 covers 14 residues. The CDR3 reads CASSALRGLYEQYF. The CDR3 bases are TGTGCCAGCAGCGCTCTCAGGGGGCTTTACGAGCAGTACTTC.

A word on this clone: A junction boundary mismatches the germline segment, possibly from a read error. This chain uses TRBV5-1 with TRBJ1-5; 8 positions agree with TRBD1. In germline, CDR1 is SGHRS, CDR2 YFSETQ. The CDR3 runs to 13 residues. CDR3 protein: CASGLDRDQPQHF. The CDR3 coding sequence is TGCGCCAGCGGCTTGGACAGGGATCAGCCCCAGCATTTT.

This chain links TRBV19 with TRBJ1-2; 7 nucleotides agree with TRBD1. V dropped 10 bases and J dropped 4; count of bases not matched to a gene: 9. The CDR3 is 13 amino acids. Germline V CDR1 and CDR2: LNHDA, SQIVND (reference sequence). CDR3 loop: CATKGGGIYGYTF. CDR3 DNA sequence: TGTGCCACCAAAGGAGGGGGCATCTATGGCTACACCTTC.

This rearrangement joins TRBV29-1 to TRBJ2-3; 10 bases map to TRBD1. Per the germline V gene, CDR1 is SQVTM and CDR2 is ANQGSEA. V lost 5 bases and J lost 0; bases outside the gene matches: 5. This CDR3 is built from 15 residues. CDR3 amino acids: CSVYTGQGSTDTQYF. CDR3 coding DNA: TGCAGCGTTTATACGGGACAGGGGAGCACAGATACGCAGTATTTT.

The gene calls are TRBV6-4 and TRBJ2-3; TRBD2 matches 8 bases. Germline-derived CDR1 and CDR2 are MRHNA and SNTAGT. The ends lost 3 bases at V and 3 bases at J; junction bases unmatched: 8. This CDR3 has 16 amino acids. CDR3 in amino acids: CASSEFSRGVTDTQYF. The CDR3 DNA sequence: TGTGCCAGCAGTGAGTTTTCGCGGGGGGTTACAGATACGCAGTATTTT.